This passage covers 17 T cell receptor beta chains from one sample sequenced in a study of graft-versus-host responses after intestinal transplantation. Which antigens these TCRs recognize remains unknown. Libraries were prepared by immunoSEQ multiplex PCR; TCRdb keeps only in-frame clonotypes and omits some of them. Altogether about 82,000 clones are present, roughly 91% being singletons, with the ten largest covering roughly 0.1%. Material: unstimulated CD4+ T cells sorted from spleen or lymph node cells, obtained before intestinal transplant. These receptors originate from a human donor who received an intestinal transplant.

About this clone: This specimen includes other DNA sequences encoding the same CDR3. The chain has TRBV7-9 and TRBJ1-1; D is possibly TRBD1 (6 bases). The germline V and J ends were trimmed by 6 bases and 5 bases, with 25 bases remaining between them. There are 17 residues in the CDR3. CDR1 and CDR2 from the germline V gene are SEHNR and FQNEAQ (reference sequence). CDR3 sequence: CASSLGVITGIITEAFF. The CDR3 DNA reads TGTGCCAGCAGTTTGGGGGTTATTACAGGGATTATTACTGAAGCTTTCTTT.

The rearrangement joins TRBV7-9 to TRBJ1-3; weak D call: TRBD1 (5 bases). The CDR3 contains 15 residues. Trimming cost V 5 bases and J 2 bases, with 13 bases left between them. Germline V gene lookup returns CDR1 SEHNR and CDR2 FQNEAQ (reference sequence). The CDR3 nucleotides are TGTGCCAGCAGCCCCTTGGGGGGAGCTGGAAACACCATATATTTT. Amino acid sequence: CASSPLGGAGNTIYF.

This chain uses TRBV2 with TRBJ2-5; perhaps TRBD2 as D (7 bases). Trimming stripped 4 bases from V and 5 bases from J, with 11 bases between. The CDR3 contains 13 residues. CDR1 SNHLY and CDR2 FYNNEI come from the germline V gene. The CDR3 DNA follows: TGTGCCAGCAGTGGCGGGGGCGGGGAGACCCAGTACTTC. It is translated as CASSGGGGETQYF.

This clone was seen a single time. The chain recombines TRBV19 with TRBJ1-3, with a tentative D call TRBD1 (5 bases). The CDR3 has 14 residues. V was cut by 6 bases and J by 5 bases, with 14 bases left in between. Per the germline V gene, CDR1 is LNHDA and CDR2 is SQIVND (reference sequence). CDR3 protein: CASSLQGPRNTIYF. The CDR3 nucleotides are TGTGCCAGTAGCCTCCAGGGCCCGAGAAACACCATATATTTT.

The rearrangement joins TRBV5-6 to TRBJ2-2, with 11 nucleotides matching TRBD1. This CDR3 contains 15 residues. CDR1 SGHDT and CDR2 YYEEEE come from the germline V gene. V was clipped by 6 bases and J by 7 bases; unmatched bases: 8. CDR3 nucleotide sequence: TGTGCCAGCACCAAGGACAGGGGGCAAATCGGGGAGCTGTTTTTT. This gives the protein CASTKDRGQIGELFF.

This CDR3 reads CASSAFPREAYNEQFF. In DNA form, the CDR3 reads TGTGCCAGCAGCGCCTTCCCCCGGGAGGCATACAATGAGCAGTTCTTC. This chain connects TRBV9 to TRBJ2-1; TRBD2 agrees at 7 bases. The junction had 10 bases not matched to a gene; V was cut back by 3 bases and J by 4 bases. The germline gives CDR1 SGDLS, CDR2 YYNGEE. This CDR3 is 16 amino acids long. Complete variable domain (other parts from reference TRBV9 and TRBJ2-1): DSGVTQTPKHLITATGQRVTLRCSPRSGDLSVYWYQQSLDQGLQFLIQYYNGEERAKGNILERFSAQQFPDLHSELNLSSLELGDSALYFCASSAFPREAYNEQFFGPGTRLTVL.

CDR3 loop: CASSIVGRYGEQYF. CDR3 in DNA: TGTGCCAGTAGTATCGTGGGCCGTTATGGGGAGCAGTACTTC. The chain uses TRBV19 and TRBJ2-7; D remains unclear. This CDR3 has 14 residues. V gave up 3 bases and J gave up 7 bases, with 16 bases separating them. Per germline, CDR1 LNHDA and CDR2 SQIVND (reference sequence).

The CDR3 is CGVSSYNEQFF. The CDR3, as DNA: TGTGGAGTTAGCTCCTACAATGAGCAGTTCTTC. The rearrangement links TRBV5-3 to TRBJ2-1; D not certain. TRBV5-3 qualifies as an ORF whose function is uncertain. CDR3 length: 11 residues.

The chain couples TRBV10-3 to TRBJ2-5; 10 positions match TRBD1. The CDR3 has 14 residues. J gave up 1 base and V 4 bases, and 0 bases lay outside the gene matches. Germline V gene data show CDR1 as ENHRY and CDR2 as SYGVKD. The CDR3 region has the DNA TGTGCCATCAGTGGGACAGGGGGCCAAGAGACCCAGTACTTC. Translating it yields CAISGTGGQETQYF.

The chain carries TRBV19 and TRBJ2-3, with D perhaps matching TRBD1 (6 bases). Between the trimmed V and J ends, which lost 4 bases and 2 bases, there was a span of 16 bases. The CDR3 sequence is 16 residues long. Germline V CDR1 and CDR2: LNHDA, SQIVND (reference sequence). In DNA, the CDR3 is TGTGCCAGTAGTACCCGTACGACAGGCCTCACAGATACGCAGTATTTT. Amino acid sequence: CASSTRTTGLTDTQYF.

The chain recombines TRBV25-1 with TRBJ2-2; D possibly corresponds to TRBD1 (5 bases). Trimming took off 2 bases at V and 8 bases at J, with 15 bases between the two ends. This CDR3 is built from 15 residues. Germline CDR1 and CDR2: MGHDK and SYGVNS. This chain's CDR3 is CASSEVGRGRGELFF. The CDR3 coding sequence is TGTGCCAGCAGTGAAGTGGGTAGGGGTCGTGGGGAGCTGTTTTTT.

The chain is built from TRBV4-3 and TRBJ2-2, with 13 bases lining up with TRBD2. The CDR3 contains 18 residues. Germline trimming cut 2 bases from V and 6 bases from J; bases unmatched to any gene: 9. CDR1 LGHNA and CDR2 YSLEER come from the germline V gene. CDR3 DNA: TGCGCCAGCAGCCAACGCTACGGGACTAGCGGGGCCGCCGGGGAGCTGTTTTTT. As protein: CASSQRYGTSGAAGELFF.

This chain uses TRBV5-1 with TRBJ2-1; weak D call: TRBD2 (6 bases). The CDR3 loop spans 16 amino acids. Trimming cost V 3 bases and J 1 base, with 14 bases left between them. The germline V gene has CDR1 SGHRS and CDR2 YFSETQ. In DNA, the CDR3 is TGCGCCAGCAGCTCCTTTGGCGGGGAGTCCTACAATGAGCAGTTCTTC. Translated: CASSSFGGESYNEQFF.

The rearrangement joins TRBV19 to TRBJ1-1; D unresolved. Germline CDR1 is LNHDA and CDR2 is SQIVND (reference sequence). This CDR3 is built from 13 residues. The ends were cut back, 5 bases at V and 4 bases at J, with 11 bases in the middle. CDR3 amino acids: CASSSVAGTEAFF. The DNA of the CDR3 is TGTGCCAGTAGTTCAGTGGCAGGCACTGAAGCTTTCTTT.

This clone has a single count. CDR3 DNA: TGCGCCAGCAGCCAAGATGCCCCCAACGGCAAAAACATTCAGTACTTC. The encoded protein is CASSQDAPNGKNIQYF. The V and J genes are TRBV4-3 and TRBJ2-4; no firm D call. The CDR3 has 16 amino acids. Germline values: CDR1 LGHNA, CDR2 YSLEER. With 0 bases removed from V and 3 bases from J, the gap between germline ends came to 12 bases.

This rearrangement joins TRBV5-1 to TRBJ2-5; D is unresolved. The J call could be wrong; TRBJ2-7 is a better fit for the DNA end. This CDR3 is built from 13 residues. The germline gives CDR1 SGHRS, CDR2 YFSETQ. The CDR3 DNA reads as TGCGCCAGCAGCTCCATTACCTCCTACGAGCAGTACTTC. Protein product: CASSSITSYEQYF.

The V gene is TRBV14, the J gene TRBJ2-3; 10 nucleotides line up with TRBD2. The CDR3 is made up of 19 amino acids. Per the germline V gene, CDR1 is SGHDN and CDR2 is FVKESK. V trimming: 4 bases; J trimming: 7 bases; junction bases outside the gene matches: 20. CDR3 nucleotide sequence: TGTGCCAGCAGCCCACGGGAGATGGTCCGAGCGGGGGGGCCGTATACGCAGTATTTT. Protein product: CASSPREMVRAGGPYTQYF. The complete variable domain, with remaining parts taken from reference TRBV14 and TRBJ2-3, reads EAGVTQFPSHSVIEKGQTVTLRCDPISGHDNLYWYRRVMGKEIKFLLHFVKESKQDESGMPNNRFLAERTGGTYSTLKVQPAELEDSGVYFCASSPREMVRAGGPYTQYFGPGTRLTVL.